The 13 T cell receptor beta chains given below trace back to one sample, sequenced in a study of blood T cell repertoires in COVID-19 (dated by TCRdb to 2019 to 2021). Receptor amplification or capture employed the immunoSEQ multiplex PCR assay. Held by TCRdb, this immuneACCESS table contains in-frame sequences only and omits some clones. Under half of the omission traces to an unresolved V gene where checked; the cause of the rest is unknown. The sample table records about 46,000 clones; 85% to 90% of these occur just once. The top ten clonotypes cover roughly 3% of the sample. Specimen: PBMCs or T cells enriched from blood (not recorded which). These receptors were taken from a woman aged 50 to 60 who had recovered from COVID-19.

The chain joins TRBV4-3 to TRBJ2-3; TRBD2 aligns across 8 bases. In germline, CDR1 is LGHNA, CDR2 YSLEER. V gave up 3 bases and J gave up 1 base; unmatched junction bases: 9. This CDR3 has 17 residues. CDR3 coding DNA: TGCGCCAGCAGCCACTCGCCCTTTAGCGGGGGCACAGATACGCAGTATTTT. Its protein is CASSHSPFSGGTDTQYF.

V is TRBV5-4 and J is TRBJ2-1; 9 nucleotides line up with TRBD2. Germline V gene lookup returns CDR1 SGHNT and CDR2 YYREEE (reference sequence). This CDR3 comprises 16 residues. Trimming took 0 bases from V and 0 from J; bases not matched to a gene: 1. CDR3 region: CASSLGSGSSYNEQFF. CDR3 DNA sequence: TGTGCCAGCAGCTTGGGTAGCGGGAGCTCCTACAATGAGCAGTTCTTC.

The CDR3 sequence is CASSYTTTSGQETQYF. Written as DNA, the CDR3 is TGTGCCAGCAGTTACACTACAACTAGCGGCCAAGAGACCCAGTACTTC. The chain couples TRBV6-5 to TRBJ2-5; 8 positions match TRBD2. Trimming took 2 bases from V and 1 from J; bases not matched to a gene: 6. The germline CDR1 and CDR2 sequences are MNHEY and SVGAGI. CDR3 length: 16 residues.

V gene TRBV28 combines with J gene TRBJ1-1; TRBD1 matches at 12 bases. The CDR3 totals 16 residues. Per the germline V gene, CDR1 is MDHEN and CDR2 is SYDVKM. The V segment lost 5 bases and the J segment 4 bases; nucleotides outside the gene matches: 8. Written as DNA, the CDR3 is TGTGCCAGCAGTCCTTACCGGGACAGGGGGCGCACTGAAGCTTTCTTT. Its protein is CASSPYRDRGRTEAFF.

This sequence joins TRBV6-2 or TRBV6-3 and TRBJ2-1, with unresolved D. This CDR3 comprises 13 residues. Germline V gene sequence: CDR1 MNHEY, CDR2 SVGEGT. The V end was cut by 2 bases, the J end by 6 bases, with 8 bases between. The CDR3 nucleotides read TGTGCCAGCAGTTACGCTCGGTTCAATGAGCAGTTCTTC. It codes for CASSYARFNEQFF.

V gene TRBV5-1 combines with J gene TRBJ1-2; D gene uncertain. Trimming pared 2 bases from V and 4 bases from J, leaving 9 bases between. The CDR3 runs to 13 residues. Per germline, CDR1 SGHRS and CDR2 YFSETQ. This CDR3 is CASSFSSFYGYTF. The DNA for the CDR3 is TGCGCCAGCAGCTTTTCCAGTTTCTATGGCTACACCTTC.

This CDR3 reads CASSYRGSSYEQYF. CDR3 bases: TGTGCCAGCAGCTACAGGGGGAGCTCCTACGAGCAGTACTTC. This sequence joins TRBV3-1 (or the pseudogene TRBV3-2) and TRBJ2-7, with 8 nucleotides matching TRBD1. J was trimmed by 0 bases and V by 5 bases; bases with no gene match: 3. This CDR3 is built from 14 residues. Germline lookup yields CDR1 LGHDT and CDR2 YNNKEL (reference sequence).

J is TRBJ1-1 and V is TRBV7-8; D uncertain. V lost 4 bases and J 3 bases, leaving 9 bases between the germline ends. CDR3 length: 13 amino acids. Germline lookup yields CDR1 SGHVS and CDR2 FQNEAQ. The CDR3 protein is CASSSLGDTEAFF. CDR3 coding DNA: TGTGCCAGCAGCTCCCTCGGGGACACTGAAGCTTTCTTT.

CDR3 nucleotide sequence: TGTGCCAGTAGTCCCAGGGTAGGTTCCTACAATGAGCAGTTCTTC. It encodes CASSPRVGSYNEQFF. This chain connects TRBV19 to TRBJ2-1; D is possibly TRBD1 (5 bases). The germline CDR1 and CDR2 sequences are LNHDA and SQIVND (reference sequence). The CDR3 has 15 residues. V gave up 5 bases and J gave up 1 base, with 12 bases separating them.

The chain has TRBV29-1 and TRBJ2-1, with D possibly being TRBD2 (7 bases). The CDR3 loop spans 17 amino acids. V was clipped by 7 bases and J by 2 bases, with 24 bases between them. Per germline, CDR1 SQVTM and CDR2 ANQGSEA. CDR3 loop: CSARTGGGTTTYNEQFF. As DNA, the CDR3 is TGCAGCGCCCGCACGGGGGGCGGGACTACTACCTACAATGAGCAGTTCTTC.

The chain joins TRBV18 to TRBJ2-2; 8 bases match TRBD1. CDR3 length: 20 amino acids. Trimming at V came to 5 bases and at J to 5 bases, leaving 22 bases not matched to a gene. Germline V CDR1 and CDR2: KGHSH, LQKENI. The CDR3 here is CASSFATRTGRLGTTGELFF. CDR3 bases: TGTGCCAGCTCATTCGCCACACGGACAGGGCGTTTAGGGACGACCGGGGAGCTGTTTTTT.

V and J are TRBV5-1 and TRBJ1-1, with D perhaps TRBD1 (5 bases). Germline lookup yields CDR1 SGHRS and CDR2 YFSETQ. This CDR3 contains 14 residues. V lost 4 bases to trimming and J lost 0 bases, with 10 bases between them. CDR3 in amino acids: CASSGDSLNTEAFF. The DNA for the CDR3 is TGCGCCAGCAGCGGAGACAGCCTGAACACTGAAGCTTTCTTT.

CDR3 loop: CASSSKDRVGADTQYF. CDR3 sequence (DNA): TGTGCCAGCAGCTCAAAGGACAGGGTCGGGGCAGATACGCAGTATTTT. This chain connects TRBV11-2 to TRBJ2-3; 8 nucleotides agree with TRBD1. The trim removed 4 bases at V and 4 bases at J, leaving 10 bases unmatched. CDR3 length: 16 amino acids. CDR1 is SGHAT, CDR2 FQNNGV, per germline.